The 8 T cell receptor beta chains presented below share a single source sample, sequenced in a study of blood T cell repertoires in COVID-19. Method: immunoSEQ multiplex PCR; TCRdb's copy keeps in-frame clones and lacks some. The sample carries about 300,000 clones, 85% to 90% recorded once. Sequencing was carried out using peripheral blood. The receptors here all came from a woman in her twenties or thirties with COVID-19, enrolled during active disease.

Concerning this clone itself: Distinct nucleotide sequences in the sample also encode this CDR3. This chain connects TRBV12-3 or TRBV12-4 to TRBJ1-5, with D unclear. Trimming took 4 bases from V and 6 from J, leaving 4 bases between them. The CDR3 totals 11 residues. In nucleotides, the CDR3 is TGTGCCAGCAGTTCAGGTCAGCCCCAGCATTTT. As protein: CASSSGQPQHF.

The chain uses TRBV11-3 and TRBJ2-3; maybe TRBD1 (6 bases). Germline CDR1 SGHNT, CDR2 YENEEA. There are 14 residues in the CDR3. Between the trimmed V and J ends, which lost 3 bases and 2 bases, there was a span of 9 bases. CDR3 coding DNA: TGTGCCAGCAGCTTGGACAGTTCCACAGATACGCAGTATTTT. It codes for CASSLDSSTDTQYF.

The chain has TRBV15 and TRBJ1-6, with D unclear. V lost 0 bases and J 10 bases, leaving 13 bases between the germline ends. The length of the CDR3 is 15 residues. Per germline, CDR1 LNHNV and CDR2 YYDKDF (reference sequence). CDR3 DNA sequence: TGTGCCACCAGCAGAGAGTTGGGCGGGGAATCACCCCTCCACTTT. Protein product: CATSRELGGESPLHF.

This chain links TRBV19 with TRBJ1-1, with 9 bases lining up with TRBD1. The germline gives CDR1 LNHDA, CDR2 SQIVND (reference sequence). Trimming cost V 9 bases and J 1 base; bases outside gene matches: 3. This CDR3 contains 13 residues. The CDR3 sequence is CASTGGTNTEAFF. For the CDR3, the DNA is TGTGCCAGCACAGGGGGCACGAACACTGAAGCTTTCTTT.

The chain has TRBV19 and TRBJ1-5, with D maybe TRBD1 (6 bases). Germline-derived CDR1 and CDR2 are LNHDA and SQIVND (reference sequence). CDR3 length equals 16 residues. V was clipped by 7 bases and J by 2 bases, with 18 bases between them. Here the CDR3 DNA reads TGTGCCAGTACCTTCGGAGGGGGGGACGGCAATCAGCCCCAGCATTTT. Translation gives CASTFGGGDGNQPQHF.

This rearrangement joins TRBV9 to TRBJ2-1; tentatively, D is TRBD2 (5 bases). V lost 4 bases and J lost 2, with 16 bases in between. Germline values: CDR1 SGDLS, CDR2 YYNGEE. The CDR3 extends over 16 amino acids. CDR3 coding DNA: TGTGCCAGCAGCCGCGACCTAGCTGATACCTACAATGAGCAGTTCTTC. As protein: CASSRDLADTYNEQFF. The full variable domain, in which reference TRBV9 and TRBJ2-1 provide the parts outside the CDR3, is DSGVTQTPKHLITATGQRVTLRCSPRSGDLSVYWYQQSLDQGLQFLIQYYNGEERAKGNILERFSAQQFPDLHSELNLSSLELGDSALYFCASSRDLADTYNEQFFGPGTRLTVL.

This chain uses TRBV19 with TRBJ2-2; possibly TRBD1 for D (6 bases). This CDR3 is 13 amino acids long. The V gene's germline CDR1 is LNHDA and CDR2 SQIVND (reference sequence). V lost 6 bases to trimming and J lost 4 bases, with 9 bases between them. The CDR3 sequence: CASSPRGTGELFF. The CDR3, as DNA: TGTGCCAGTAGCCCCAGGGGCACCGGGGAGCTGTTTTTT.

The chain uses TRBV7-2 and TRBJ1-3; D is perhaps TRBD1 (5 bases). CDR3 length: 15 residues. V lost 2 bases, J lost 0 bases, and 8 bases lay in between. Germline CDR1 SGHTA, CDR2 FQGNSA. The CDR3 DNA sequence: TGTGCCAGCAGCTTACAGGGCTACTCTGGAAACACCATATATTTT. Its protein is CASSLQGYSGNTIYF.